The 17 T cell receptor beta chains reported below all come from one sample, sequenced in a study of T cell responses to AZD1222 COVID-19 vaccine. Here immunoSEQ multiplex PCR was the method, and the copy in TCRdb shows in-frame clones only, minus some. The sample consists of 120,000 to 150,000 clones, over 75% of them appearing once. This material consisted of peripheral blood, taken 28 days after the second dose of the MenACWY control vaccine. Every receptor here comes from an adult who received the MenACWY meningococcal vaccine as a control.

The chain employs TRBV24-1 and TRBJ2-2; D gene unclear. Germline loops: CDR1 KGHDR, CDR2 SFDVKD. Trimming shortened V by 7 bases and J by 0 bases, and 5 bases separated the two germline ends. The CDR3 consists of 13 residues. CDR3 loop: CATSTPNTGELFF. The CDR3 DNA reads TGTGCCACCAGCACTCCGAACACCGGGGAGCTGTTTTTT.

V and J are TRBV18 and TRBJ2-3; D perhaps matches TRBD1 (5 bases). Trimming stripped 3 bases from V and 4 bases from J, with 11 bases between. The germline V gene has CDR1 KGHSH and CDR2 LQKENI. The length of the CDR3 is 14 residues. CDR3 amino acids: CASSPTDGSDTQYF. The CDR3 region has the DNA TGTGCCAGCTCACCGACAGATGGGTCAGATACGCAGTATTTT.

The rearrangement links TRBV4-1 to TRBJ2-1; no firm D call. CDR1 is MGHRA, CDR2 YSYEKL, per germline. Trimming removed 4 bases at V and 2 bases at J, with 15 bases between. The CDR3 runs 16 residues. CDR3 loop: CASSPRVMDPYNEQFF. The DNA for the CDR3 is TGCGCCAGCAGCCCCCGAGTGATGGACCCCTACAATGAGCAGTTCTTC.

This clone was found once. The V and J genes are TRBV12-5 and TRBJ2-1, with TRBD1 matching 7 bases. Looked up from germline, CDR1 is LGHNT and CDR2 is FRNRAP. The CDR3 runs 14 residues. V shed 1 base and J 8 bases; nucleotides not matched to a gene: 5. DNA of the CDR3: TGTGCTAGTGGTTTGGGACAGGGTGGGGATGAGCAGTTCTTC. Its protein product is CASGLGQGGDEQFF.

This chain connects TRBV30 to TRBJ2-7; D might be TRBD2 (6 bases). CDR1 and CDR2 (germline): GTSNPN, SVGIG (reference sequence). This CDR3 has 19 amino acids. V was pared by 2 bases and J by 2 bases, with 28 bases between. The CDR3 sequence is CAWSPRLGGPTHFTYEQYF. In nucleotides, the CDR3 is TGTGCCTGGAGTCCAAGGTTAGGAGGGCCTACTCATTTTACCTACGAGCAGTACTTC. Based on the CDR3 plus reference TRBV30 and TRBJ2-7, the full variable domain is SQTIHQWPATLVQPVGSPLSLECTVEGTSNPNLYWYRQAAGRGLQLLFYSVGIGQISSEVPQNLSASRPQDRQFILSSKKLLLSDSGFYLCAWSPRLGGPTHFTYEQYFGPGTRLTVT.

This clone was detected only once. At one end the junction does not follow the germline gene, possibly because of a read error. The CDR3: CASREGTSSLPVF. Written as DNA, the CDR3 is TGCGCCAGCCGCGAGGGGACTTCTTCACTTCCAGTCTTC. The gene calls are TRBV5-1 and TRBJ2-1; D is perhaps TRBD2 (6 bases). Germline V gives CDR1 SGHRS, CDR2 YFSETQ. The CDR3 totals 13 residues.

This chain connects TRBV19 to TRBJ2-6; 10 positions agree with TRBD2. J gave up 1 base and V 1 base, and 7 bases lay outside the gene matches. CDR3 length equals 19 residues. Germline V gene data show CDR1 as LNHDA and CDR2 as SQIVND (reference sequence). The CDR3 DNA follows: TGTGCCAGTAGTATAGTTGGGTCTAGCGGGAGATCTGGGGCCAACGTCCTGACTTTC. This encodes CASSIVGSSGRSGANVLTF.

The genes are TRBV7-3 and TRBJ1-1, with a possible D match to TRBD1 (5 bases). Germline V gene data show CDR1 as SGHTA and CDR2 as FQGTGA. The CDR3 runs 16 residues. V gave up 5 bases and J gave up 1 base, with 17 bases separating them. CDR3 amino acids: CASSIQGGKGNTEAFF. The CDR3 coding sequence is TGTGCCAGCAGCATTCAGGGTGGGAAAGGGAACACTGAAGCTTTCTTT.

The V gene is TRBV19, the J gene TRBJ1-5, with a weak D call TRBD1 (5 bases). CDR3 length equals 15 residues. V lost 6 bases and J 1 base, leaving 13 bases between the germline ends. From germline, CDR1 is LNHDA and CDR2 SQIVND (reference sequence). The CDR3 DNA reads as TGTGCCAGTAGGGTGGGGGATGTAAGCAATCAGCCCCAGCATTTT. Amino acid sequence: CASRVGDVSNQPQHF.

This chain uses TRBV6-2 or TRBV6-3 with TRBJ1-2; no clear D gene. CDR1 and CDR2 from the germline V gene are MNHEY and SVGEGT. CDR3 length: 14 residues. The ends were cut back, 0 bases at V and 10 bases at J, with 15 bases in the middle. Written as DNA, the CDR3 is TGTGCCAGCAGTTACTCTGGTCGTCACGAATCCTACACCTTC. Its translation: CASSYSGRHESYTF.

The DNA of the CDR3 is TGTGCCAGCAGCCCGATACTCCGCGGGAGCGACGAGCAGTACTTC. It is translated as CASSPILRGSDEQYF. V gene TRBV6-2 or TRBV6-3 combines with J gene TRBJ2-7; TRBD2 matches at 7 bases. Trimming removed 6 bases from V and 5 bases from J; junction bases left unmatched: 13. This CDR3 comprises 15 residues. The germline CDR1 and CDR2 sequences are MNHEY and SVGEGT.

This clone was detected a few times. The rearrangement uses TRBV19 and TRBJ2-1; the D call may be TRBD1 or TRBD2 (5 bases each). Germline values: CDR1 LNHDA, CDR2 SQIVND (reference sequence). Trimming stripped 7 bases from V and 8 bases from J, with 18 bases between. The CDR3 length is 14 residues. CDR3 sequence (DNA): TGTGCCAGTACCTCAAAGGGCAGGGACCATGAGCAGTTCTTC. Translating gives CASTSKGRDHEQFF. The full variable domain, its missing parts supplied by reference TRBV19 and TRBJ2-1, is DGGITQSPKYLFRKEGQNVTLSCEQNLNHDAMYWYRQDPGQGLRLIYYSQIVNDFQKGDIAEGYSVSREKKESFPLTVTSAQKNPTAFYLCASTSKGRDHEQFFGPGTRLTVL.

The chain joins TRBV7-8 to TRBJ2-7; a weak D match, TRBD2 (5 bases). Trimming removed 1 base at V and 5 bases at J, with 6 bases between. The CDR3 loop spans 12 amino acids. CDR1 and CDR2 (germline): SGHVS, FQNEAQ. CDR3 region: CASSLVRDEQYF. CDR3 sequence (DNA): TGTGCCAGCAGCTTAGTGAGGGACGAGCAGTACTTC.

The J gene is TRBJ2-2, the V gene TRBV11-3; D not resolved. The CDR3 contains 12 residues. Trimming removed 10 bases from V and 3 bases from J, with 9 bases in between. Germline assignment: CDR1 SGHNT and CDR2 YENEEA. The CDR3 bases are TGTGCCATCAAAGAGGACACCGGGGAGCTGTTTTTT. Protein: CAIKEDTGELFF.

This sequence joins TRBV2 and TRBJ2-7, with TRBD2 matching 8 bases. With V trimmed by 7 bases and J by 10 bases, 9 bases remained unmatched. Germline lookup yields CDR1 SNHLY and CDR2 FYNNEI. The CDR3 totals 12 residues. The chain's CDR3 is CASKGLEPPQYF. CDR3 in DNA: TGTGCCAGCAAGGGACTAGAGCCTCCCCAGTACTTC. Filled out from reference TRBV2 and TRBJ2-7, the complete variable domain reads EPEVTQTPSHQVTQMGQEVILRCVPISNHLYFYWYRQILGQKVEFLVSFYNNEISEKSEIFDDQFSVERPDGSNFTLKIRSTKLEDSAMYFCASKGLEPPQYFGPGTRLTVT.

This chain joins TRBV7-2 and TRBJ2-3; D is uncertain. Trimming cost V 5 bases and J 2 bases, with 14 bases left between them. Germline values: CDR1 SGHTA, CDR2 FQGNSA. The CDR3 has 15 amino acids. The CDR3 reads CASSLLGHDTDTQYF. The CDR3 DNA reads TGTGCCAGCAGCCTGTTAGGGCATGACACAGATACGCAGTATTTT.

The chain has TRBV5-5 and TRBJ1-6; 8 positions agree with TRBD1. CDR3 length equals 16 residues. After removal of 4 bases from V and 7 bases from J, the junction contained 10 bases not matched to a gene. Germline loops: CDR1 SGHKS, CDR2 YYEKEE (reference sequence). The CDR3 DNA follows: TGTGCCAGCAGCAACTTGAGGACAGGGTCAAATTCACCCCTCCACTTT. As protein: CASSNLRTGSNSPLHF.